The subject of this entry is one T cell receptor (beta chain). No antigen is known for it. No quality values exist for individual bases; no much larger clone is one base distant. The intended sense of this specimen's time point label: pre-sensitization, week 0. The treatment or condition label of this sample denotes: therapeutic diphenylcyclopropenone sensitization with weekly scalp DPC. Blood at each patch-test visit was drawn before the patch test was applied. Eligible patients were aged 18 to 70, diagnosed with alopecia, deemed suitable for DPC therapy, and excluded if pregnant. Total RNA was extracted from unfractionated whole blood collected in Tempus Blood RNA tubes. The data were obtained in a study of human T cells and chemical hapten exposure (dated by TCRdb to the early 2020s). For the study in its entirety: For sensitization, 2% DPC in acetone was applied to an approximately 2 cm by approximately 2 cm area of upper inner arm skin. The study tracked peripheral blood TCR repertoire changes in vivo during primary and secondary sensitization to the hapten diphenylcyclopropenone (DPC) in alopecia patients. For TCR sequencing, blood came from over 25 alopecia patients at anywhere from one to four time points (pre-sensitization, 2, 6 and 24 weeks). Blood samples were taken from patients before sensitization (week 0) and at 2, 6 and about 24 weeks after DPC sensitization. Patch testing was performed on the upper back with Finn chambers containing 0.01% DPC, and the patch tests were scored after 6 days according to International Contact Dermatitis Research Group standards. The libraries were sequenced as a pool, and the TCR yield per sample differed mostly because of small variations in library volumes within the pool. Throughout the approximately 22-week study period, patients were also given weekly therapeutic DPC doses on the scalp. Alopecia areata with under or over 50% scalp involvement, alopecia totalis and alopecia universalis were represented in the patient cohort, which was mostly female. Beyond this particular receptor, the publication reports: Patch test score correlated positively with the number of PT1 expanded TCRs, reaching significance at thresholds 8, 16 and 32 but not at 4. Expanded TCRs formed significantly more large CDR3 similarity clusters than pre-sensitization or healthy control sets, consistent with antigen-driven responses. No change with DPC sensitization was found in the number of TCRs above 1 in 1000 frequency, and no evidence of global repertoire structure alterations was found. Alopecia, a presumed autoimmune disease, was present in all patients, so the immune response of the patients might differ from that of healthy individuals. Repeated subsampling changed both the strength of the expansion versus patch-test correlation and the threshold at which that correlation became significant.

As encoded in the germline V gene (reference sequence), CDR1 is SEHNR while CDR2 is FQNEAQ. The trim is 5 bases for V and 2 bases for J, with a gap of 18 bases between the germline ends. Its CDR3 holds 16 amino acids, cysteine through phenylalanine. The only DNA kept is the CDR3, 48 bases in frame from the first base. The library was produced with RACE. TCRdb names NextSeq 500 as the instrument used. During library preparation, unique molecular identifiers were attached to individual cDNA molecules so that TCRs could be counted quantitatively and reproducibly. Both TCR alpha and TCR beta chains were sequenced from each blood RNA sample. The paper's data handling went like this. Samples had a median of roughly 98,000 TCRs, with a range from roughly 23,224 to 700,000. V, J and CDR3 annotation of the TCR reads was performed with the Decombinator software suite. Every sample was subsampled to the same number of TCRs (28,000) for the PS versus PT1 abundance plots. Expanded TCRs were defined as absent before sensitization and observed at least eight times at the 2-week time point. TCRdb handled the public reads itself, with Q25 trimming in fastp and clone calling in MiXCR, and kept productive beta chains. Each record represents a unique CDR3 protein, reported with the most common genes and DNA among its rows. The V and J calls follow TCRdb's processing rather than the paper's. The sample records around 100,000 distinct CDR3 sequences, approximately 10% of which are singletons. The ten most abundant clones make up around 3.1% of the sample.

Specimen: whole blood, collected in connection with sensitization to the hapten diphenylcyclopropenone (DPC). The source of this sequence is a woman aged 60-75 years with alopecia areata. Some clones in this sample may be carry-over from other donors' samples. The chain joins TRBV7-9 to TRBJ2-5, with TRBD2 perhaps the D gene, on 5 matching bases. The DNA sequence is given as TGTGCCAGCAGCCACCTTCCCCGGGGTTTACAAGAGACCCAGTACTTC. It is translated as CASSHLPRGLQETQYF. The reference TRBV7-9 and TRBJ2-5 proteins fill in what lies around the CDR3, so the full variable domain reads DTGVSQNPRHKITKRGQNVTFRCDPISEHNRLYWYRQTLGQGPEFLTYFQNEAQLEKSRLLSDRFSAERPKGSFSTLEIQRTEQGDSAMYLCASSHLPRGLQETQYFGPGTRLLVL.